This T cell receptor (beta chain) was retrieved from a study of blood T cell repertoires in COVID-19. Study context: Samples representing acute and convalescent COVID-19 were sourced from the United States, Italy and Spain. PBMCs, B-cell-depleted T cells, or T cells were the source of the cDNA or gDNA that made up the material.

The length of the CDR3 is 13 residues. V gave up 3 bases and J gave up 7 bases, with 10 bases separating them. Some clones are missing from TCRdb's copy, which holds only in-frame ones; the method was immunoSEQ multiplex PCR. Of 80,000 to 100,000 clones listed, nearly 90% are singletons. The chain has TRBV12-3 or TRBV12-4 and TRBJ2-1; tentatively, D is TRBD2 (6 bases). Material: peripheral blood. This clonotype was obtained from a man between 65 and 85 years old with acute or convalescent COVID-19. CDR3 in amino acids: CASSLTSANEQFF. The DNA for the CDR3 is TGTGCCAGCAGTTTGACTAGTGCGAATGAGCAGTTCTTC.